These 17 T cell receptor beta chains originate from one sample sequenced in a study of cytomegalovirus exposure and HLA in healthy donors. Primers for the PCR totalled 60 Vbeta and 13 Jbeta. Sequenced by immunoSEQ multiplex PCR; TCRdb stores in-frame clones only, minus some. The data hold over 100,000 clones, with 76% observed a single time. Sequencing input: PBMCs. These receptors were taken from a woman aged 50 to 65 in good health and CMV-seropositive.

This chain joins TRBV7-3 and TRBJ2-7; D may be TRBD2 (5 bases). V lost 0 bases and J 6 bases, leaving 21 bases between the germline ends. Germline V gene data show CDR1 as SGHTA and CDR2 as FQGTGA. The CDR3 is 17 amino acids. The CDR3 DNA reads as TGTGCCAGCAGCTTAACGGGTAGGCAGGACTGGCCCCCCGAGCAGTACTTC. Protein: CASSLTGRQDWPPEQYF.

The chain couples TRBV5-1 to TRBJ2-3; 10 bases match TRBD1. V was pared by 1 base and J by 1 base, with 3 bases of the junction left unmatched. CDR3 size: 16 residues. Germline V CDR1 and CDR2: SGHRS, YFSETQ. CDR3 nucleotide sequence: TGCGCCAGCAGCTTGCCCGGGACAGGGGGCACAGATACGCAGTATTTT. It yields the protein CASSLPGTGGTDTQYF.

The chain carries TRBV27 and TRBJ2-2, with D hard to call. Trimming removed 5 bases at V and 2 bases at J, with 3 bases between. Looked up from germline, CDR1 is MNHEY and CDR2 is SMNVEV (reference sequence). The CDR3 runs to 12 residues. DNA for the CDR3: TGTGCCAGCAGTCTTAACACCGGGGAGCTGTTTTTT. Protein: CASSLNTGELFF.

The V and J genes are TRBV4-1 and TRBJ2-3; TRBD2 matches at 10 bases. V lost 1 base and J lost 5; bases outside the gene matches: 3. The V gene's germline CDR1 is MGHRA and CDR2 YSYEKL. CDR3 length: 15 residues. CDR3: CASSQVAGGQDTQYF. In nucleotides, the CDR3 is TGCGCCAGCAGCCAAGTAGCGGGAGGCCAAGATACGCAGTATTTT.

The chain couples TRBV5-1 to TRBJ2-3; TRBD2 agrees at 8 bases. Germline CDR1 is SGHRS and CDR2 is YFSETQ. CDR3 length: 15 residues. The junction had 6 bases not matched to a gene; V was cut back by 4 bases and J by 2 bases. For the CDR3, the DNA is TGCGCCAGCAGCCCGGCAGCGGGGGTCACAGATACGCAGTATTTT. Its translation: CASSPAAGVTDTQYF.

This clone was seen just once. The V call is TRBV5-4, the J call TRBJ2-3; TRBD2 agrees at 8 bases. Germline V CDR1 and CDR2: SGHNT, YYREEE (reference sequence). The CDR3 contains 16 residues. After removal of 3 bases from V and 0 bases from J, the junction contained 6 bases not matched to a gene. The CDR3 loop is CASSSPSGRSTDTQYF. CDR3 in DNA: TGTGCCAGCAGCTCACCTAGCGGGCGAAGCACAGATACGCAGTATTTT.

A few counts support this clone. This chain uses TRBV2 with TRBJ1-6, with TRBD1 identical over 9 bases. The length of the CDR3 is 17 residues. The V segment lost 6 bases and the J segment 5 bases; nucleotides outside the gene matches: 11. The V gene's germline CDR1 is SNHLY and CDR2 FYNNEI. The CDR3 DNA sequence: TGTGCCAGCAGGGAGCTGAGGACAGGGGTAGATAATTCACCCCTCCACTTT. It translates to CASRELRTGVDNSPLHF.

V gene TRBV9 combines with J gene TRBJ2-7; D is unresolved. Germline CDR1 and CDR2: SGDLS and YYNGEE. The CDR3 sequence is 14 residues long. The V end was cut by 5 bases, the J end by 1 base, with 13 bases between. This CDR3 reads CASSPGYASYEQYF. CDR3 sequence (DNA): TGTGCCAGCAGTCCGGGTTACGCTTCCTACGAGCAGTACTTC.

The chain uses TRBV6-6 and TRBJ1-6; the D is unclear. The germline CDR1 and CDR2 sequences are MNHNY and SVGAGI (reference sequence). Trimming took off 0 bases at V and 10 bases at J, with 13 bases between the two ends. The CDR3 consists of 15 residues. The CDR3 region has the DNA TGTGCCAGCAGTTACTCGAGTGAGGGTTGGTCACCCCTCCACTTT. It codes for CASSYSSEGWSPLHF.

This clone was recorded only once. The rearrangement links TRBV7-3 to TRBJ2-2; 7 bases line up with TRBD1. The CDR3 totals 16 residues. CDR1 and CDR2 from the germline V gene are SGHTA and FQGTGA. V shed 3 bases and J 0 bases; nucleotides not matched to a gene: 4. For the CDR3, the DNA is TGTGCCAGCAGCTTGGTAGGGACAGCGAACACCGGGGAGCTGTTTTTT. Its protein product is CASSLVGTANTGELFF. The variable domain in full, completed from reference TRBV7-3 and TRBJ2-2, reads GAGVSQTPSNKVTEKGKYVELRCDPISGHTALYWYRQSLGQGPEFLIYFQGTGAADDSGLPNDRFFAVRPEGSVSTLKIQRTERGDSAVYLCASSLVGTANTGELFFGEGSRLTVL.

The chain joins TRBV5-1 to TRBJ1-4; perhaps TRBD1 as D (5 bases). The CDR3 has 14 amino acids. Germline lookup yields CDR1 SGHRS and CDR2 YFSETQ. The V end was cut by 0 bases, the J end by 3 bases, with 6 bases between. Here the CDR3 DNA reads TGCGCCAGCAGCTTGGACAGGTCTAATGAAAAACTGTTTTTT. Its translation: CASSLDRSNEKLFF.

This chain joins TRBV7-6 and TRBJ2-2; 7 nucleotides align to TRBD1. Looked up from germline, CDR1 is SGHVS and CDR2 is FNYEAQ. The V segment lost 4 bases and the J segment 2 bases; nucleotides outside the gene matches: 7. This CDR3 is 16 amino acids long. For the CDR3, the DNA is TGTGCCAGCAGCTCCCGACAGGGAAAAAACACCGGGGAGCTGTTTTTT. As protein: CASSSRQGKNTGELFF.

V gene TRBV5-6 combines with J gene TRBJ1-6, with 11 nucleotides matching TRBD1. The germline CDR1 and CDR2 sequences are SGHDT and YYEEEE. After removal of 4 bases from V and 7 bases from J, the junction contained 4 bases not matched to a gene. This CDR3 region has 15 residues. The CDR3 loop is CASSVGTGGNSPLHF. The CDR3 nucleotides read TGTGCCAGCAGCGTGGGGACAGGGGGAAATTCACCCCTCCACTTT.

This clone was found a few times. The V and J genes are TRBV6-5 and TRBJ2-7; 7 nucleotides match TRBD1. Germline trimming cut 0 bases from V and 6 bases from J; bases unmatched to any gene: 5. The length of the CDR3 is 14 residues. The germline CDR1 and CDR2 sequences are MNHEY and SVGAGI. DNA of the CDR3: TGTGCCAGCAGTTACTCGACTTCAGGGGGCGAGCAGTACTTC. Amino acids: CASSYSTSGGEQYF.

J is TRBJ1-5 and V is TRBV7-2, with a weak D call TRBD1 (5 bases). Germline V lookup: CDR1 SGHTA, CDR2 FQGNSA. The CDR3 totals 15 residues. Deletions cut 1 base from V and 7 bases from J, with 14 bases between. DNA of the CDR3: TGTGCCAGCAGCTTAGATGGGGCGGAAGGGCAGCCCCAGCATTTT. Its protein is CASSLDGAEGQPQHF.

The chain uses TRBV6-1 and TRBJ2-5, with 8 positions matching TRBD1. TRBJ2-7 explains the end of the DNA better; the J call may be wrong. CDR1 and CDR2 (germline): MNHNS, SASEGT. The CDR3 extends over 15 amino acids. The CDR3 here is CASRTRQGSAYEQYF. Here the CDR3 DNA reads TGTGCCAGCAGGACCAGACAGGGGTCAGCCTACGAGCAGTACTTC.

V and J are TRBV10-3 and TRBJ2-6; a possible D gene is TRBD2 (6 bases). Germline V gives CDR1 ENHRY, CDR2 SYGVKD. V was pared by 7 bases and J by 0 bases, with 16 bases between. The CDR3 has 17 residues. The CDR3 region is CAINAAGPSSGANVLTF. CDR3 nucleotides: TGTGCCATCAATGCTGCGGGGCCGAGCTCTGGGGCCAACGTCCTGACTTTC.